This T cell receptor beta chain was identified during a study of T cell responses to AZD1222 COVID-19 vaccine. This CDR3 is built from 13 residues. V shed 8 bases, J shed 7 bases, and the junction held 4 bases outside the gene matches. Germline assignment: CDR1 MNHEY and CDR2 SVGAGI. Sequencing used immunoSEQ multiplex PCR; TCRdb keeps in-frame clones, though not all of them. This sample has around 140,000 clones, with more than 85% found just once. The genes are TRBV6-5 and TRBJ1-6, with 8 bases identical to TRBD1. This sample comprised peripheral blood, obtained on day 0 of AZD1222 vaccination. This clonotype was sampled from an adult in good health. This chain's CDR3 is CASQWDRNSPLHF. Written as DNA, the CDR3 is TGTGCCAGCCAGTGGGACAGGAATTCACCCCTCCACTTT.